Here is one T cell receptor beta chain with its context. Antigen: not known. This record comes from a study of blood T cells in healthy people across ages. No fewer than 6 micrograms of total RNA were isolated from every sample. Findings of the study overall: Any changes in expanded clonotypes were possibly confounded, as donor CMV status remained unknown.

Combining a sample-barcoded 5' primer with a J-beta primer mix, a second PCR ran for roughly 6 to 12 cycles. A single record per CDR3 protein comes from TCRdb applying MiXCR to the 5' RACE reads. The sample contains about 730,000 distinct CDR3 sequences, roughly 44% of which appear only once. The CDR3 is made up of 17 amino acids. Germline V CDR1 and CDR2: KGHSH, LQKENI. Unmatched junction bases numbered 14, after V lost 5 bases and J lost 6 bases. Sequenced input: blood. The V call is TRBV18, the J call TRBJ2-3; 10 bases align to TRBD2. The TCR sequence derives from a woman aged 60 to 75 in good health. The CDR3: CASSVMGLALKADTQYF. CDR3 nucleotides: TGTGCCAGCTCAGTAATGGGACTAGCGCTGAAAGCGGATACGCAGTATTTT.